These 8 T cell receptor beta chains were all obtained from the same sample, sequenced in a study of control samples from healthy donors and cancer patients. Profiled with immunoSEQ multiplex PCR; TCRdb holds only in-frame clones, not every one. The data hold 45,000 to 55,000 clones, with roughly 93% observed a single time. Sequenced input: PBMCs. These receptors all come from a woman aged 45-59 years with head and neck cancer.

The V gene is TRBV28, the J gene TRBJ2-3; TRBD2 matches at 9 bases. With V trimmed by 6 bases and J by 7 bases, 14 bases remained unmatched. There are 16 residues in the CDR3. Germline CDR1 MDHEN, CDR2 SYDVKM. CDR3 in DNA: TGTGCCAGCAGCACCAGGGCGGGGGGGCTCGAAAATACGCAGTATTTT. The encoded protein is CASSTRAGGLENTQYF.

The chain has TRBV29-1 and TRBJ2-2; a possible D gene is TRBD1 (6 bases). CDR1 SQVTM and CDR2 ANQGSEA come from the germline V gene. This CDR3 has 13 amino acids. Deletions cut 6 bases from V and 2 bases from J, with 10 bases between. CDR3 coding DNA: TGCAGCGTGGGACACACTAACACCGGGGAGCTGTTTTTT. As protein: CSVGHTNTGELFF.

The rearrangement uses TRBV11-2 and TRBJ1-4; D is unclear. The germline gives CDR1 SGHAT, CDR2 FQNNGV. The V end lost 5 bases, the J end lost 4 bases, and 8 bases lay between the germline ends. This CDR3 spans 13 amino acids. CDR3 bases: TGTGCCAGCAGCCGTAGGAGTAATGAAAAACTGTTTTTT. Translated, it gives CASSRRSNEKLFF.

This clone occurred once. The chain couples TRBV6-6 to TRBJ2-1, with D perhaps assigned TRBD1 or TRBD2 (5 bases each). V lost 5 bases, J lost 4 bases, and 15 bases lay in between. Germline-derived CDR1 and CDR2 are MNHNY and SVGAGI (reference sequence). The CDR3 is 15 residues long. Here the CDR3 DNA reads TGTGCCAGCAGTCCCCTAAGGGGAGCATACAATGAGCAGTTCTTC. Its protein product is CASSPLRGAYNEQFF.

By proportion, this clone is medium-sized. This rearrangement joins TRBV5-6 to TRBJ1-1; possible D gene TRBD1, 5 bases. There are 18 residues in the CDR3. The germline V gene encodes CDR1 SGHDT and CDR2 YYEEEE. The V gene lost 1 base and the J gene lost 2 bases, with 21 bases spanning the gap. CDR3 residues: CASSLIKPGYRRNTEAFF. As DNA, the CDR3 is TGTGCCAGCAGCTTGATAAAACCAGGGTATCGAAGAAACACTGAAGCTTTCTTT.

V is TRBV28 and J is TRBJ2-2; D is undetermined. This CDR3 contains 14 residues. Looked up from germline, CDR1 is MDHEN and CDR2 is SYDVKM. The V end was cut by 3 bases, the J end by 2 bases, with 7 bases between. In DNA form, the CDR3 reads TGTGCCAGCAGTTTTCTCTTCAACACCGGGGAGCTGTTTTTT. Translation gives CASSFLFNTGELFF.

The gene calls are TRBV5-8 and TRBJ2-2; 8 positions agree with TRBD1. Germline values: CDR1 SGHTS, CDR2 YDEGEE. This CDR3 has 17 amino acids. Trimming removed 2 bases from V and 5 bases from J; junction bases left unmatched: 11. The CDR3 protein is CASSFYWDRRGTGELFF. In nucleotides, the CDR3 is TGTGCCAGCAGCTTTTACTGGGACAGGAGAGGGACCGGGGAGCTGTTTTTT.

The genes are TRBV7-2 and TRBJ1-4; D is uncertain. Trimming cost V 5 bases and J 2 bases, with 12 bases left between them. CDR3 size: 15 residues. Germline V gene sequence: CDR1 SGHTA, CDR2 FQGNSA. The CDR3 spells CASSPRRGTNEKLFF. DNA of the CDR3: TGTGCCAGCAGCCCTCGGCGGGGTACTAATGAAAAACTGTTTTTT.